Described below is a single T cell receptor beta chain sequence and its context. Its target is unknown. This record belongs to a study of PD-1 blockade in mismatch repair-deficient tumors. TCRdb's table, derived via immunoSEQ multiplex PCR, lists solely in-frame clones and lacks some. This table has 14,000 or so clones, roughly 88% appearing once. Study observations and caveats: After pembrolizumab, tumor-resident clones rose rapidly, then generally contracted before radiologic responses.

Every patient had mismatch repair deficiency by PCR or immunohistochemistry. A few pembrolizumab responders had their TCRs sequenced. Sequencing used PBMCs, obtained less than 15 weeks after starting pembrolizumab. The TCR originated in an adult with mismatch repair-deficient cancer.

CDR3 coding DNA: TGTGCCAGCAGCGCGGGGGGCCAGTCGATGAACACTGAAGCTTTCTTT. As protein: CASSAGGQSMNTEAFF. The V and J genes are TRBV9 and TRBJ1-1; TRBD1 is a possible D gene (6 bases). Germline V lookup: CDR1 SGDLS, CDR2 YYNGEE. V lost 3 bases to trimming and J lost 0 bases, with 15 bases between them. CDR3 length: 16 residues.